The 32 T cell receptor beta chains given below trace back to one sample, sequenced in a study of control samples from healthy donors and cancer patients. Sequencing used immunoSEQ multiplex PCR; TCRdb keeps in-frame clones, though not all of them. The sample holds approximately 81,000 clones; 90% to 95% are singletons and the top ten take approximately 4.8%. The material sequenced was blood. The receptor source for this set is a woman aged 18 to 35 in good health.

The rearrangement joins TRBV20-1 to TRBJ2-7, with 7 bases matching TRBD2. Germline V lookup: CDR1 DFQATT, CDR2 SNEGSKA (reference sequence). V lost 3 bases and J lost 7; bases outside the gene matches: 18. CDR3 length: 16 residues. CDR3 amino acids: CSASGLKSGNLREQYF. CDR3 DNA: TGCAGTGCTAGTGGATTGAAGAGCGGGAACCTTAGAGAGCAGTACTTC.

The V call is TRBV27, the J call TRBJ1-1; TRBD1 might be the D (6 bases). Trimming left V 4 bases short and J 5 bases short, with 20 bases between. The germline V gene has CDR1 MNHEY and CDR2 SMNVEV (reference sequence). The CDR3 length is 16 residues. CDR3 in DNA: TGTGCCAGCAGTTACCTACTACAGGGTAGAGGGACTGAAGCTTTCTTT. Translated: CASSYLLQGRGTEAFF.

This clone was observed once. In DNA, the CDR3 is TGTGCCAGCAGCCATCACCGGGACAGGGTTGAAAAACTGTTTTTT. Protein sequence: CASSHHRDRVEKLFF. The rearrangement joins TRBV7-2 to TRBJ1-4; 9 bases align to TRBD1. The J segment lost 7 bases and the V segment lost 5 bases, leaving 8 bases of the junction unmatched. The CDR3 extends over 15 amino acids. Germline V gene lookup returns CDR1 SGHTA and CDR2 FQGNSA. Full variable domain (rest looked up from reference TRBV7-2 and TRBJ1-4): GAGVSQSPSNKVTEKGKDVELRCDPISGHTALYWYRQSLGQGLEFLIYFQGNSAPDKSGLPSDRFSAERTGGSVSTLTIQRTQQEDSAVYLCASSHHRDRVEKLFFGSGTQLSVL.

The chain recombines TRBV5-1 with TRBJ2-5; TRBD2 matches 14 bases. The CDR3 length is 16 residues. Trimming took 4 bases from V and 3 from J; bases not matched to a gene: 5. Germline lookup yields CDR1 SGHRS and CDR2 YFSETQ. The CDR3 reads CASSPTSGGAKETQYF. The CDR3 bases are TGCGCCAGCAGCCCGACTAGCGGGGGGGCGAAAGAGACCCAGTACTTC.

The chain uses TRBV27 and TRBJ1-1; D is unresolved. Trimming removed 0 bases from V and 4 bases from J, with 12 bases in between. The CDR3 has 15 residues. CDR1 and CDR2 (germline): MNHEY, SMNVEV (reference sequence). CDR3 residues: CASSLSAGSGTEAFF. Here the CDR3 DNA reads TGTGCCAGCAGTTTATCAGCAGGCTCGGGCACTGAAGCTTTCTTT.

V gene TRBV18 combines with J gene TRBJ2-7; 9 bases fit TRBD1. J lost 13 bases, V lost 3 bases, and 16 bases had no gene match. Germline V lookup: CDR1 KGHSH, CDR2 LQKENI. The CDR3 runs 15 residues. The CDR3 protein is CASSPLAPGQGSSYF. The CDR3 coding sequence is TGTGCCAGCTCACCCTTAGCTCCGGGACAGGGATCTAGTTACTTC.

The chain recombines TRBV6-2 or TRBV6-3 with TRBJ2-7; D is unclear. CDR1 is MNHEY and CDR2 is SVGEGT in the germline V gene. V was trimmed by 6 bases and J by 9 bases, leaving 15 bases between them. The CDR3 loop spans 12 amino acids. CDR3 bases: TGTGCCAGCAGCCCAACCTCTACGAGGCAGTACTTC. Amino acid sequence: CASSPTSTRQYF.

This sequence joins TRBV15 and TRBJ1-2; TRBD1 agrees at 9 bases. Germline V gives CDR1 LNHNV, CDR2 YYDKDF (reference sequence). Unmatched junction bases numbered 3, after V lost 1 base and J lost 3 bases. This CDR3 spans 15 amino acids. CDR3 sequence: CATSRAGQGHYGYTF. The CDR3 DNA follows: TGTGCCACCAGCAGAGCCGGACAGGGGCACTATGGCTACACCTTC.

CDR3 in DNA: TGTGCCAGCAGCTTAGACAAACTATTCGGGGACACTGAAGCTTTCTTT. Its protein product is CASSLDKLFGDTEAFF. The chain joins TRBV13 to TRBJ1-1; D call uncertain. Germline values: CDR1 PRHDT, CDR2 FYEKMQ (reference sequence). This CDR3 spans 16 amino acids. The germline V and J ends were trimmed by 1 base and 3 bases, with 15 bases remaining between them.

The rearrangement links TRBV10-3 to TRBJ1-2, with TRBD1 matching over 7 bases. Germline V lookup: CDR1 ENHRY, CDR2 SYGVKD. CDR3 length: 13 amino acids. The V and J ends lost 2 bases and 8 bases, in that order; junction bases with no gene match: 5. CDR3 nucleotide sequence: TGTGCCATCAGTGAGGACAGGGCGGAGGGCTACACCTTC. This codes for CAISEDRAEGYTF.

This clone was recorded once. In DNA form, the CDR3 reads TGTGCCAGCTTGTGGGGGACCCCCGGAGAGACCCAGTACTTC. Translated: CASLWGTPGETQYF. The V call is TRBV2, the J call TRBJ2-5; D could derive from TRBD1 or TRBD2 (5 bases each). The germline V and J ends were trimmed by 8 bases and 4 bases, with 17 bases remaining between them. The CDR3 is 14 amino acids. CDR1 is SNHLY and CDR2 is FYNNEI in the germline V gene. The variable domain in full, with the rest retrieved from reference TRBV2 and TRBJ2-5, is EPEVTQTPSHQVTQMGQEVILRCVPISNHLYFYWYRQILGQKVEFLVSFYNNEISEKSEIFDDQFSVERPDGSNFTLKIRSTKLEDSAMYFCASLWGTPGETQYFGPGTRLLVL.

This clone has a single count. This sequence joins TRBV3-1 (or the pseudogene TRBV3-2) and TRBJ1-5; D is undetermined. CDR3 length equals 15 residues. Germline CDR1 LGHDT, CDR2 YNNKEL (reference sequence). The ends were cut back, 2 bases at V and 0 bases at J, with 8 bases in the middle. The CDR3 DNA follows: TGTGCCAGCAGCCAAAACAGTTATAGCAATCAGCCCCAGCATTTT. This sequence encodes CASSQNSYSNQPQHF.

This clone was picked up one time. V usage is TRBV10-2 and J usage is TRBJ2-2, with D unresolved. Germline-derived CDR1 and CDR2 are WSHSY and SAAADI. V lost 3 bases and J lost 6, with 8 bases in between. The CDR3 has 13 residues. CDR3 amino acids: CASSDKKAGELFF. DNA of the CDR3: TGCGCCAGCAGTGACAAAAAGGCCGGGGAGCTGTTTTTT.

This CDR3 is CASSSLGTSGRGEQYF. The CDR3 nucleotides are TGTGCCAGCAGCTCCCTGGGGACTAGCGGGAGGGGCGAGCAGTACTTC. This chain uses TRBV7-9 with TRBJ2-7; TRBD2 matches 16 bases. The CDR3 extends over 16 amino acids. V lost 4 bases to trimming and J lost 6 bases; unmatched junction nucleotides: 6. Germline CDR1 is SEHNR and CDR2 is FQNEAQ (reference sequence).

The chain recombines TRBV6-1 with TRBJ1-4; possibly TRBD1 for D (6 bases). V lost 0 bases, J lost 4 bases, and 9 bases lay in between. CDR3 length equals 15 residues. CDR1 and CDR2 (germline): MNHNS, SASEGT. CDR3 in amino acids: CASSEAAGVNEKLFF. The CDR3 DNA sequence: TGTGCCAGCAGTGAAGCCGCAGGGGTTAATGAAAAACTGTTTTTT.

J is TRBJ2-3 and V is TRBV11-1, with TRBD1 identical over 7 bases. The germline gives CDR1 SGHAT, CDR2 FQDESV (reference sequence). V was clipped by 4 bases and J by 4 bases; unmatched bases: 8. The CDR3 totals 15 residues. CDR3 sequence (DNA): TGTGCCAGCAGCTCCCCCTCACAGGGGCCAGATACGCAGTATTTT. Its protein product is CASSSPSQGPDTQYF.

With regard to this clone: This specimen includes other DNA sequences encoding the same CDR3. The V call is TRBV19, the J call TRBJ2-1; D remains ambiguous. Trimming shortened V by 3 bases and J by 7 bases, and 4 bases separated the two germline ends. Germline CDR1 LNHDA, CDR2 SQIVND (reference sequence). The CDR3 extends over 11 amino acids. The CDR3 sequence: CASSIGNEQFF. The CDR3 region has the DNA TGTGCCAGTAGTATTGGGAATGAGCAGTTCTTC.

This chain's CDR3 is CASTSLSNSYNEQFF. For the CDR3, the DNA is TGTGCCAGCACCTCGCTCTCTAACTCCTACAATGAGCAGTTCTTC. V gene TRBV27 combines with J gene TRBJ2-1; no definite D call. Germline assignment: CDR1 MNHEY and CDR2 SMNVEV (reference sequence). This CDR3 contains 15 residues. V was cut by 7 bases and J by 0 bases, with 13 bases left in between.

This chain joins TRBV5-8 and TRBJ1-6; D gene uncertain. CDR1 and CDR2 from the germline V gene are SGHTS and YDEGEE. CDR3 length equals 11 residues. V gave up 7 bases and J gave up 12 bases, with 11 bases separating them. This CDR3 is CASREPQPLHF. The CDR3 region has the DNA TGTGCCAGCCGGGAGCCGCAACCCCTCCACTTT.

This chain joins TRBV25-1 and TRBJ2-5; D possibly corresponds to TRBD2 (5 bases). Per germline, CDR1 MGHDK and CDR2 SYGVNS. Trimming stripped 1 base from V and 1 base from J, with 10 bases between. The CDR3 spans 15 residues. The CDR3 DNA reads TGTGCCAGCAGTGAATCTTTAGGGAGCCAAGAGACCCAGTACTTC. Amino acids: CASSESLGSQETQYF.

The chain has TRBV28 and TRBJ2-7; D might be TRBD2 (5 bases). The CDR3 has 14 residues. The V gene's germline CDR1 is MDHEN and CDR2 SYDVKM. Trimming shortened V by 2 bases and J by 6 bases, and 14 bases separated the two germline ends. CDR3: CASSLLGPRVEQYF. Written as DNA, the CDR3 is TGTGCCAGCAGTTTACTAGGGCCGAGGGTCGAGCAGTACTTC.

The chain is built from TRBV27 and TRBJ2-3, with 7 bases identical to TRBD1. With 5 bases clipped from V and 0 bases from J, the junction kept 14 bases outside the gene matches. Germline CDR1 is MNHEY and CDR2 is SMNVEV (reference sequence). This CDR3 has 18 amino acids. For the CDR3, the DNA is TGTGCCAGCAGTCTGAACAGGGGAGACGGTACGAGCACAGATACGCAGTATTTT. It specifies CASSLNRGDGTSTDTQYF.

The rearrangement links TRBV28 to TRBJ1-5; weak D call: TRBD1 (6 bases). Germline CDR1 is MDHEN and CDR2 is SYDVKM. Between the trimmed V and J ends, which lost 3 bases and 5 bases, there was a span of 14 bases. The CDR3 spans 15 residues. The CDR3 DNA reads as TGTGCCAGCAGTTTGGCCCCAGGGGCTTATCAGCCCCAGCATTTT. Its protein product is CASSLAPGAYQPQHF. Supplemented by reference TRBV28 and TRBJ1-5, the full variable domain reads DVKVTQSSRYLVKRTGEKVFLECVQDMDHENMFWYRQDPGLGLRLIYFSYDVKMKEKGDIPEGYSVSREKKERFSLILESASTNQTSMYLCASSLAPGAYQPQHFGDGTRLSIL.

The gene calls are TRBV5-8 and TRBJ2-1; 8 nucleotides line up with TRBD2. CDR1 SGHTS and CDR2 YDEGEE come from the germline V gene. The CDR3 consists of 15 residues. V lost 4 bases, J lost 7 bases, and 10 bases stayed unmatched. The CDR3 bases are TGTGCCAGCAGCGGGTGGCGGGAGGTTTTTAATGAGCAGTTCTTC. Translating gives CASSGWREVFNEQFF. Full variable domain (remainder filled in from reference TRBV5-8 and TRBJ2-1): EAGVTQSPTHLIKTRGQQATLRCSPISGHTSVYWYQQALGLGLQFLLWYDEGEERNRGNFPPRFSGRQFPNYSSELNVNALELEDSALYLCASSGWREVFNEQFFGPGTRLTVL.

V is TRBV3-1 (or the pseudogene TRBV3-2) and J is TRBJ2-7; D possibly matches TRBD1 or TRBD2 (5 bases each). Germline V gives CDR1 LGHDT, CDR2 YNNKEL (reference sequence). V was cut by 1 base and J by 0 bases, with 22 bases left in between. The CDR3 length is 19 residues. DNA for the CDR3: TGTGCCAGCAGCCAAGGGGACCGACAGTCCCCTACCCGCTCCTACGAGCAGTACTTC. Translated: CASSQGDRQSPTRSYEQYF.

The chain combines TRBV28 with TRBJ1-1; D is undetermined. The germline V and J ends were trimmed by 2 bases and 1 base, with 11 bases remaining between them. Germline assignment: CDR1 MDHEN and CDR2 SYDVKM. The CDR3 loop spans 15 amino acids. In nucleotides, the CDR3 is TGTGCCAGCAGTTTACCCCACCCGGGGAACACTGAAGCTTTCTTT. Protein product: CASSLPHPGNTEAFF. The full variable domain, with the rest looked up from reference TRBV28 and TRBJ1-1, is DVKVTQSSRYLVKRTGEKVFLECVQDMDHENMFWYRQDPGLGLRLIYFSYDVKMKEKGDIPEGYSVSREKKERFSLILESASTNQTSMYLCASSLPHPGNTEAFFGQGTRLTVV.

This rearrangement joins TRBV27 to TRBJ2-5; 9 bases align to TRBD2. CDR3 length: 13 amino acids. With V trimmed by 6 bases and J by 4 bases, 3 bases remained unmatched. Germline lookup yields CDR1 MNHEY and CDR2 SMNVEV (reference sequence). For the CDR3, the DNA is TGTGCCAGCAGCGCACTAGCGGGAGAGACCCAGTACTTC. Protein product: CASSALAGETQYF.

The chain links TRBV13 to TRBJ2-7; D not resolved. CDR1 and CDR2 (germline): PRHDT, FYEKMQ (reference sequence). The CDR3 is 15 amino acids. V lost 4 bases to trimming and J lost 0 bases, with 13 bases between them. CDR3 in DNA: TGTGCCAGCAGCTCTAGGGCGGTTTCCTCCTACGAGCAGTACTTC. Translated, it gives CASSSRAVSSYEQYF.

This clone was observed a single time. The chain combines TRBV18 with TRBJ1-1; D may be TRBD1 (6 bases). V was shortened by 6 bases and J by 2 bases, with 10 bases between the two germline ends. Germline V gene sequence: CDR1 KGHSH, CDR2 LQKENI. This CDR3 spans 13 amino acids. CDR3 in DNA: TGTGCCAGCTCGCAGGGGTCTAACACTGAAGCTTTCTTT. Translating gives CASSQGSNTEAFF.

The chain links TRBV5-1 to TRBJ1-2, with no clear D. The CDR3 spans 12 residues. The V end was cut by 3 bases, the J end by 6 bases, with 9 bases between. Per germline, CDR1 SGHRS and CDR2 YFSETQ. The CDR3 spells CASSSSLDGYTF. The CDR3 nucleotides are TGCGCCAGCAGCTCGAGCCTGGATGGCTACACCTTC.

The chain combines TRBV24-1 with TRBJ1-5; D unclear. V was shortened by 7 bases and J by 5 bases, with 14 bases between the two germline ends. Looked up from germline, CDR1 is KGHDR and CDR2 is SFDVKD. There are 14 residues in the CDR3. CDR3 bases: TGTGCCACCAGATCTGCGGGGAGGGATCAGCCCCAGCATTTT. This gives the protein CATRSAGRDQPQHF.

The CDR3 DNA reads as TGTGCCAGCAGCCAAGATTGGTATGGCTACACCTTC. Amino acids: CASSQDWYGYTF. V gene TRBV14 combines with J gene TRBJ1-2; D gene uncertain. Germline CDR1 is SGHDN and CDR2 is FVKESK. Deletions cut 0 bases from V and 5 bases from J, with 4 bases between. The CDR3 is 12 amino acids.